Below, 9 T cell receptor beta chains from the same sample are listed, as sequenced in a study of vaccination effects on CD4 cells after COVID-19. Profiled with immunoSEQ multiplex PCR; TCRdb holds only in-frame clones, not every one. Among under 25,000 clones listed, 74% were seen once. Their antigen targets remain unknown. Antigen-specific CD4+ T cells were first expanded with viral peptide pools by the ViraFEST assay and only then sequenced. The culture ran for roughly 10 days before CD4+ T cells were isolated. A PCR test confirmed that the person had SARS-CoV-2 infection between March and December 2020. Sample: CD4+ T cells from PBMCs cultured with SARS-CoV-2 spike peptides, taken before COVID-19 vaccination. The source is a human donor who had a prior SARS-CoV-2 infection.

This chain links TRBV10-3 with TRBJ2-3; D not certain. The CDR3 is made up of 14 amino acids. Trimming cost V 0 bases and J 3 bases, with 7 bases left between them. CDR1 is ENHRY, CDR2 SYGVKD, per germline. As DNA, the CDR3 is TGTGCCATCAGTGAGTCGAGGAGTACAGATACGCAGTATTTT. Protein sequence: CAISESRSTDTQYF.

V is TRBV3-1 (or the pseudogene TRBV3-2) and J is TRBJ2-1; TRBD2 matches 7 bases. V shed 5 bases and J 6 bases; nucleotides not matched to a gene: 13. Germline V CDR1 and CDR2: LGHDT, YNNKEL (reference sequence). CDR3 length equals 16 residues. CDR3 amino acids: CASSVLASSNANEQFF. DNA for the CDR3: TGTGCCAGCAGCGTACTAGCGTCTTCGAACGCCAATGAGCAGTTCTTC.

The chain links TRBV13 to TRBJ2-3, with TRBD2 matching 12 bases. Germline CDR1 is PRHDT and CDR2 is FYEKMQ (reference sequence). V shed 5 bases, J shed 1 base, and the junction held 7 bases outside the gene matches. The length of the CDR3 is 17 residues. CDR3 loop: CASSLRLAGAGTDTQYF. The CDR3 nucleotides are TGTGCCAGCAGCCTACGACTAGCGGGAGCGGGCACAGATACGCAGTATTTT.

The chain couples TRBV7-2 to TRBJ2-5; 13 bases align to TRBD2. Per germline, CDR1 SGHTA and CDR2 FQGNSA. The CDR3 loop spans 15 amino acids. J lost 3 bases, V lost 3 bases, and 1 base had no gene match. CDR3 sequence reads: CASSFTSGGEETQYF. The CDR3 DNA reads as TGTGCCAGCAGCTTTACTAGCGGGGGGGAAGAGACCCAGTACTTC.

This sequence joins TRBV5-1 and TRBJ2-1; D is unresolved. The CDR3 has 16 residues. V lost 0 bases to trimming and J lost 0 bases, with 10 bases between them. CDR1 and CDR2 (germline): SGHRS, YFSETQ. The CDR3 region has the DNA TGCGCCAGCAGCTTGGTTCGGGCGAGCTCCTACAATGAGCAGTTCTTC. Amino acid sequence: CASSLVRASSYNEQFF.

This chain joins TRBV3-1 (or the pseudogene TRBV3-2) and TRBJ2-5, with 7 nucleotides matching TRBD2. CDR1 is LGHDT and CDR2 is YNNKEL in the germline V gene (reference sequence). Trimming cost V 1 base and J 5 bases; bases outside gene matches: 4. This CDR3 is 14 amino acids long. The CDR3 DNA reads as TGTGCCAGCAGCCAAGGTTGGGGGGGGGAGACCCAGTACTTC. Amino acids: CASSQGWGGETQYF.

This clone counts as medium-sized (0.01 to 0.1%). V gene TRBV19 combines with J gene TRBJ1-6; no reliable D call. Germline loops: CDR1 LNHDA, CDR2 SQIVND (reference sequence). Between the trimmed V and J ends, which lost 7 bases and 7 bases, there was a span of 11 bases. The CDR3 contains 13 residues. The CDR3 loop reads CASKGYLNSPLHF. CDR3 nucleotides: TGTGCCAGTAAGGGCTACTTGAATTCACCCCTCCACTTT.

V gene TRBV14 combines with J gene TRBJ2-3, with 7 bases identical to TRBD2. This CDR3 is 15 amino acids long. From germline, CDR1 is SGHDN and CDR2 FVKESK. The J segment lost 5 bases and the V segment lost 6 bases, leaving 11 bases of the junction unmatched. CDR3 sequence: CASRDSAGDKDTQYF. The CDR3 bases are TGTGCCAGCAGAGACTCTGCGGGAGATAAAGATACGCAGTATTTT. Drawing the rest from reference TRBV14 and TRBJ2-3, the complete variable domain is EAGVTQFPSHSVIEKGQTVTLRCDPISGHDNLYWYRRVMGKEIKFLLHFVKESKQDESGMPNNRFLAERTGGTYSTLKVQPAELEDSGVYFCASRDSAGDKDTQYFGPGTRLTVL.

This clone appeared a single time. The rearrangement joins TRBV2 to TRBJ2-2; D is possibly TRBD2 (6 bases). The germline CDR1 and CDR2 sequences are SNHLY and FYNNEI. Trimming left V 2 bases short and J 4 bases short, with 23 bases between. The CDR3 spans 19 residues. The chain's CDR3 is CASSESGWGRLGTTGELFF. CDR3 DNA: TGTGCCAGCAGTGAATCTGGGTGGGGCCGACTAGGTACCACCGGGGAGCTGTTTTTT.